This is a list of T cell receptor beta chains from one sample in a study of T cells in localized non-small cell lung cancer. Generated by immunoSEQ multiplex PCR, the TCRdb table keeps only in-frame clones and is missing some. This table holds about 70,000 clones, about four fifths found once. The sample here was peripheral blood, taken before any cancer treatment. All receptors derive from a female donor older than 55 with stage I lung adenocarcinoma. Both conserved end residues are trimmed from each CDR3. Fields, in order: J gene, V gene, D gene, CDR3 protein. A D gene is named only where the DNA matches it firmly.

TRBJ2-7	TRBV4-2	TRBD1	ASSQVVGQGYEQY
TRBJ2-4	TRBV27	TRBD2	ASSLSGLAGGPVAKNIQY
TRBJ2-5	TRBV28	.	ASSRGQETQY
TRBJ2-7	TRBV11-3	.	ASSFPWGNEQY
TRBJ1-1	TRBV2	.	ASTGPGNTEAF
TRBJ2-5	TRBV7-9	.	ASSLDLRGYQETQY
TRBJ1-2	TRBV2	TRBD1	ASSEQGAVSNYGYT
TRBJ2-3	TRBV27	.	ASRLSLSTDTQY
TRBJ1-1	TRBV7-6	.	ASSLGGDYTEAF
TRBJ2-5	TRBV11-3	.	ASSLRGRGRQETQY
TRBJ2-1	TRBV2	TRBD2	ASSETSGPYNEQF
TRBJ2-1	TRBV7-2	TRBD2	ASSTGLAGYNEQF
TRBJ1-5	TRBV5-4	.	ASSLDAGRNNQPQH
TRBJ1-5	TRBV2	.	ASGLGNQPQH
TRBJ1-2	TRBV15	.	ATSRGTYGYT
TRBJ2-1	TRBV2	TRBD1	ASKPGQGHYNEQF
TRBJ1-2	TRBV28	TRBD1	ASRDGQANYGYT
TRBJ2-7	TRBV6-6	TRBD1	ASSRGQVSYEQY
TRBJ2-3	TRBV6-5	.	ASSTGLRTDTQY
TRBJ2-7	TRBV7-9	.	ASSFDGTYEQY
TRBJ2-5	TRBV10-3	.	AISESDVGASSGETQY
TRBJ2-1	TRBV2	.	ASSAWTGYNEQF
TRBJ2-4	TRBV28	.	ASSQPDYPKNIQY
TRBJ2-7	TRBV15	.	ATSRAGPSYEQY
TRBJ1-1	TRBV7-8	TRBD1	ASSLRDRGRTEAF
TRBJ2-5	TRBV7-6	TRBD2	ASSLVGGRYQETQY
TRBJ2-7	TRBV28	TRBD2	ASSFDKRLAGNEQY
TRBJ2-6	TRBV2	.	ASSEFGVGANVLT
TRBJ2-7	TRBV7-6	.	ASSLDETYEQY
TRBJ2-7	TRBV20-1	.	SARQSSEQY
TRBJ1-4	TRBV5-5	TRBD1	ASSLVPGQPNEKLF
TRBJ2-3	TRBV5-8	.	ASSLTRNTDTQY
TRBJ1-2	TRBV18	.	ASSPLSHGLDGYT
TRBJ2-7	TRBV18	.	ASSPRGRAQYEQY
TRBJ2-2	TRBV10-3	TRBD1	AISVGTGDTGELF
TRBJ1-1	TRBV9	.	ASRDIAGAREAF
TRBJ2-5	TRBV9	TRBD1	ASSVDRGETQY
TRBJ1-6	TRBV19	TRBD1	ASSRRDSYNSPLH
TRBJ2-3	TRBV21-1	.	ASSCSERQADTQY
TRBJ2-7	TRBV7-9	.	ASRAGESYEQY
TRBJ1-5	TRBV28	.	ASSFGGGSNQPQH
TRBJ1-2	TRBV2	.	ASGREARDGYT
TRBJ2-5	TRBV2	TRBD2	ASNPLAGWETQY
TRBJ2-3	TRBV28	TRBD2	ASSFRGLAGGVTDTQY
TRBJ2-5	TRBV21-1	.	ASSNKASGGVEETQY
TRBJ2-3	TRBV19	.	ASSFSRVRDTQY
TRBJ1-5	TRBV6-5	.	ASSVTGSNQPQH
TRBJ2-2	TRBV10-3	.	AISPSPNTGELF
TRBJ1-1	TRBV19	TRBD1	ASGQALNTEAF
TRBJ2-1	TRBV6-6	TRBD2	ASTPRQGGRANEQF
TRBJ2-5	TRBV4-2	.	ASSQEYQETQY
TRBJ2-7	TRBV5-5	TRBD1	ASSPLGQGFYEQY
TRBJ1-2	TRBV5-1	.	ASSSTPGRRIYGYT
TRBJ2-3	TRBV6-4	TRBD1	ASSDWDRGLPDTQY